One TCR beta chain is described in this entry. Its target is unknown. The data derive from a study of cytomegalovirus exposure and HLA in healthy donors. Study results and caveats: Most CMV-associated TCR beta chains appeared HLA-restricted in a later analysis. In an earlier analysis, productive rearrangement rates for most beta V segments clustered near 87% or 30%. 87-base-pair reads could not separate some V segments, including TRBV6-2 and TRBV6-3.

With 0 bases removed from V and 3 bases from J, the gap between germline ends came to 10 bases. This CDR3 is 14 amino acids long. Germline loops: CDR1 SGHRS, CDR2 YFSETQ. It was with 60 Vbeta and 13 Jbeta primers that the PCR ran. Using immunoSEQ multiplex PCR, the repertoire was profiled, and TCRdb retains in-frame clones only, with some absent. In the table there are about 120,000 clones, roughly four fifths of which are singletons. The source material was PBMCs. The sequence was collected from a man in his forties in good health and CMV-seronegative. This chain links TRBV5-1 with TRBJ2-7; D ambiguous. CDR3: CASSLVSYSYEQYF. The CDR3 nucleotides read TGCGCCAGCAGCTTGGTTTCGTACAGCTACGAGCAGTACTTC.